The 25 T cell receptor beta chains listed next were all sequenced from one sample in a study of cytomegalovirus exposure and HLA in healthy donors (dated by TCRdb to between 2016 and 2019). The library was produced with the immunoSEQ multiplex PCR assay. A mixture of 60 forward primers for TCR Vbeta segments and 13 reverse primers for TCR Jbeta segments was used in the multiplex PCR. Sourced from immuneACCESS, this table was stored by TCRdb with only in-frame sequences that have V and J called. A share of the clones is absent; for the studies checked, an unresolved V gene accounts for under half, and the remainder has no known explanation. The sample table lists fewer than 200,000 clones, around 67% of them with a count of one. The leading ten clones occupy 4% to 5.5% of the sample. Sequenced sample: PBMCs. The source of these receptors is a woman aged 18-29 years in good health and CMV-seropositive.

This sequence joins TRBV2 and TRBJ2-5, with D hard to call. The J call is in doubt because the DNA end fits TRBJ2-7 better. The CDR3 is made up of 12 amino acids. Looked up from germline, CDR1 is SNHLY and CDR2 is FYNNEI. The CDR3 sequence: CASCGRSYEQYF. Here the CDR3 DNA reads TGTGCCAGCTGCGGCCGCTCCTACGAGCAGTACTTC.

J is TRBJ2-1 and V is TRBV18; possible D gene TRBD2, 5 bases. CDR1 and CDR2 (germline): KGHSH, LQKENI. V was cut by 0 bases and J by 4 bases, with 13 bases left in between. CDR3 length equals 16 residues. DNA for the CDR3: TGTGCCAGCTCACCACCAACAAGCGGAGCGTACAATGAGCAGTTCTTC. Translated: CASSPPTSGAYNEQFF.

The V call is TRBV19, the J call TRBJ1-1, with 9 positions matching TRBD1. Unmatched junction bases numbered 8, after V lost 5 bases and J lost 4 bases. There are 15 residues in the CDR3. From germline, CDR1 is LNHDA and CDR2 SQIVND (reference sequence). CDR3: CASSSRTGEGTEAFF. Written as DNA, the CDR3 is TGTGCCAGTAGTTCTCGGACAGGGGAAGGCACTGAAGCTTTCTTT.

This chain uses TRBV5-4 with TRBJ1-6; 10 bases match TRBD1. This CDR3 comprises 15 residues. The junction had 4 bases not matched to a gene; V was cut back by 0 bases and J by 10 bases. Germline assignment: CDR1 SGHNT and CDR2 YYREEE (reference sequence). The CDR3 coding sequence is TGTGCCAGCAGCTTGGGGGACAGGGGCTTCTCACCCCTCCACTTT. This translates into CASSLGDRGFSPLHF.

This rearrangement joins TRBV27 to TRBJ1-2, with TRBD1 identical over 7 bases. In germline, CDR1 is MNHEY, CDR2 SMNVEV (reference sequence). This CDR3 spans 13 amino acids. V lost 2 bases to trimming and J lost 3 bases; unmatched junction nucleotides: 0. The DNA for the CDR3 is TGTGCCAGCAGTTTACAGGGGGACTATGGCTACACCTTC. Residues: CASSLQGDYGYTF.

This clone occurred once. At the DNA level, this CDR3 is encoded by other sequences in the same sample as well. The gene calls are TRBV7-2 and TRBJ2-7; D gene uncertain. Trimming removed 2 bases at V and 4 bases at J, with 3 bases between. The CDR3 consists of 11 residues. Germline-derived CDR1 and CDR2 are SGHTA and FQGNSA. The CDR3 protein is CASSLRYEQYF. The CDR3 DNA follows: TGTGCCAGCAGCTTACGGTACGAGCAGTACTTC.

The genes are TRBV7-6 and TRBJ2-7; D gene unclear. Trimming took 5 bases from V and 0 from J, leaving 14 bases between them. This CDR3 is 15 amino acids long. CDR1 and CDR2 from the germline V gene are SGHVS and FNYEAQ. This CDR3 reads CASSPHSFNSYEQYF. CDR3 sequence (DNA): TGTGCCAGCAGCCCCCACAGCTTTAACTCCTACGAGCAGTACTTC.

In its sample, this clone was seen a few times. Written as DNA, the CDR3 is TGCGCCAGCAGCTTGCCCAGGGAATCGAACGAGCAGTACTTC. It specifies CASSLPRESNEQYF. This rearrangement joins TRBV5-1 to TRBJ2-7; maybe TRBD1 (5 bases). The CDR3 runs 14 residues. Germline V gene sequence: CDR1 SGHRS, CDR2 YFSETQ. V was shortened by 1 base and J by 5 bases, with 13 bases between the two germline ends. Complete variable domain (other parts from reference TRBV5-1 and TRBJ2-7): KAGVTQTPRYLIKTRGQQVTLSCSPISGHRSVSWYQQTPGQGLQFLFEYFSETQRNKGNFPGRFSGRQFSNSRSEMNVSTLELGDSALYLCASSLPRESNEQYFGPGTRLTVT.

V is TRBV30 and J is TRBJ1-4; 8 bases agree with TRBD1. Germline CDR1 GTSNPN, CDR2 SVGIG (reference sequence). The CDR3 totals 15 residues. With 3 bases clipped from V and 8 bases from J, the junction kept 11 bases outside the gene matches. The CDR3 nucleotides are TGTGCCTGGAGGGGCAGGGGGCGCCGGATCGAAAAACTGTTTTTT. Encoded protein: CAWRGRGRRIEKLFF.

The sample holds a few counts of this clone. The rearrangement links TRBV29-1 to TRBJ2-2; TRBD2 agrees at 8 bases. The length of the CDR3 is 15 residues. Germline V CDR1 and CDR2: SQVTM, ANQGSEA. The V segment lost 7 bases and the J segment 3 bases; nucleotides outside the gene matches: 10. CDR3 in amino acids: CSAQRGGRDTGELFF. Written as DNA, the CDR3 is TGCAGCGCCCAACGCGGGGGGAGGGACACCGGGGAGCTGTTTTTT.

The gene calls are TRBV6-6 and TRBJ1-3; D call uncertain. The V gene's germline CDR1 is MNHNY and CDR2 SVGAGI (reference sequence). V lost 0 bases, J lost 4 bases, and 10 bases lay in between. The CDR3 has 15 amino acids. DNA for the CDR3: TGTGCCAGCAGTTACTCGACCCAGCGGGGAAACACCATATATTTT. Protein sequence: CASSYSTQRGNTIYF.

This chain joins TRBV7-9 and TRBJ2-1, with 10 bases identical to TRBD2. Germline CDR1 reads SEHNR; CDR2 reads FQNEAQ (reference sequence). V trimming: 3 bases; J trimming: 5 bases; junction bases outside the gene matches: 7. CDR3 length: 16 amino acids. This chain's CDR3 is CASSFGLAGVHNEQFF. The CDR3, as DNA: TGTGCCAGCAGCTTTGGTCTAGCGGGAGTCCACAATGAGCAGTTCTTC.

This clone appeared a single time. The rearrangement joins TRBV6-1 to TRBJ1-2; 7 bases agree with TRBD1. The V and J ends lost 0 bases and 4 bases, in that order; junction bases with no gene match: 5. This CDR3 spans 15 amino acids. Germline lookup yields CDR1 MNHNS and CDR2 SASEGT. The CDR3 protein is CASSEAIAGGYGYTF. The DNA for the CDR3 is TGTGCCAGCAGTGAAGCTATCGCAGGGGGCTATGGCTACACCTTC.

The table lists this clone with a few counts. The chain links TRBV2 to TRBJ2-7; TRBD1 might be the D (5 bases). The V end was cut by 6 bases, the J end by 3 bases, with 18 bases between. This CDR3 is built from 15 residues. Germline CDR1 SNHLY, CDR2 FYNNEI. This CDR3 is CASRLNQGTNYEQYF. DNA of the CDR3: TGTGCCAGCAGGCTCAATCAGGGTACTAACTACGAGCAGTACTTC.

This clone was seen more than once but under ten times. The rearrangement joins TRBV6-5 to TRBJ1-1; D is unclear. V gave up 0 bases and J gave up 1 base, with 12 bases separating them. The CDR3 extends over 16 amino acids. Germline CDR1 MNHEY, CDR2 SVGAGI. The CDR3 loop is CASSYSGDVGNTEAFF. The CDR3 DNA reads TGTGCCAGCAGTTACTCAGGAGACGTGGGGAACACTGAAGCTTTCTTT.

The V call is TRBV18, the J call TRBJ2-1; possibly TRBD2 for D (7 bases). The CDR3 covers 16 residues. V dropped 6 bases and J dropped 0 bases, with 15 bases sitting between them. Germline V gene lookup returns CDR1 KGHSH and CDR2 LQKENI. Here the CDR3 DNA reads TGTGCCAGCTCGCGTGGCGGGGGCCACTCCTACAATGAGCAGTTCTTC. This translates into CASSRGGGHSYNEQFF.

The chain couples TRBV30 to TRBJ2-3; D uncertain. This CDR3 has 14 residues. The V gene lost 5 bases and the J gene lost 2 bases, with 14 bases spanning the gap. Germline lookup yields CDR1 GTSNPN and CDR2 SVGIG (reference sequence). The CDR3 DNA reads TGTGCCTGGTCCGGGTTTTGGCACACAGATACGCAGTATTTT. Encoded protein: CAWSGFWHTDTQYF.

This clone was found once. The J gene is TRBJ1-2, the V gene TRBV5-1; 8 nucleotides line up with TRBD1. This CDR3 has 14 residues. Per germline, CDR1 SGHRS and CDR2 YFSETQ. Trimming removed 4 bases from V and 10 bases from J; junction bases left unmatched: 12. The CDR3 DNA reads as TGCGCCAGCAGCGTGGACAGGGTCGGCGATGTCTACACCTTC. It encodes CASSVDRVGDVYTF.

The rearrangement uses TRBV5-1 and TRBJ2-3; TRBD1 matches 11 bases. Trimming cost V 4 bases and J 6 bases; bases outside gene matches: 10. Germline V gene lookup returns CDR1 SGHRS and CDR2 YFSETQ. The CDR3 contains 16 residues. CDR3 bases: TGCGCCAGCAGCCCGCTGGGACAGGGGGGGTCGGATACGCAGTATTTT. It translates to CASSPLGQGGSDTQYF.

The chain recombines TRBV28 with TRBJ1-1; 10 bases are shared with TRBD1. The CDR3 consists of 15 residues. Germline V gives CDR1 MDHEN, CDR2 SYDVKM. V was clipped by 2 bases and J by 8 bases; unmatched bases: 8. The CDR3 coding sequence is TGTGCCAGCAGTTTAGGAACGGGACAGGGGAGGGAAGCTTTCTTT. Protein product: CASSLGTGQGREAFF.

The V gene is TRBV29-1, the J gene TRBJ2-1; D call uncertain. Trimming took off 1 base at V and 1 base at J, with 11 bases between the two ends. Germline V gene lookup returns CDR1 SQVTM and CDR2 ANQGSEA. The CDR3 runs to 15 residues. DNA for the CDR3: TGCAGCGTTGAAGGGGCCGAATTATCCTACAATGAGCAGTTCTTC. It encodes CSVEGAELSYNEQFF.

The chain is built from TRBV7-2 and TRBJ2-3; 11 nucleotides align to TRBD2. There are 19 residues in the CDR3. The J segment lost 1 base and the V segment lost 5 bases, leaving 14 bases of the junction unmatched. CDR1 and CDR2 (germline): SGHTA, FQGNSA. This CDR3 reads CASSTPGLAETPGTDTQYF. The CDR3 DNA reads TGTGCCAGCAGCACCCCGGGACTAGCGGAAACACCCGGCACAGATACGCAGTATTTT.

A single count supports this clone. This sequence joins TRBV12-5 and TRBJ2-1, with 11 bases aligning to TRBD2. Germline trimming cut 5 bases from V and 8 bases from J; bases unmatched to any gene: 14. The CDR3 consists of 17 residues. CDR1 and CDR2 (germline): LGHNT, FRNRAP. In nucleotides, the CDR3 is TGTGCTAGTGGTCTCTTCCGGCGACTAGCGGGACCCCATGAGCAGTTCTTC. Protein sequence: CASGLFRRLAGPHEQFF.

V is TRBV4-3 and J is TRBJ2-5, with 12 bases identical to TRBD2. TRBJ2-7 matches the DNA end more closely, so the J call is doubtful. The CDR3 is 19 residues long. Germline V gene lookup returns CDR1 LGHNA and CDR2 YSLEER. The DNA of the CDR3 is TGCGCCATCCAAACCGCTTCGGATCCGACTAGCGGGGGCTCCTACGAGCAGTACTTC. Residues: CAIQTASDPTSGGSYEQYF.

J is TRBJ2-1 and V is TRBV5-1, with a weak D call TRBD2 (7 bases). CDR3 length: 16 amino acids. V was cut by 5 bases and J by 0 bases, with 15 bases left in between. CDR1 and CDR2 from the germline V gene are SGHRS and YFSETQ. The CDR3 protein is CASRPGLGGSYNEQFF. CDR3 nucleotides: TGCGCCAGCAGGCCCGGACTAGGGGGCTCCTACAATGAGCAGTTCTTC. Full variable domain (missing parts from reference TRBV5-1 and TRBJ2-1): KAGVTQTPRYLIKTRGQQVTLSCSPISGHRSVSWYQQTPGQGLQFLFEYFSETQRNKGNFPGRFSGRQFSNSRSEMNVSTLELGDSALYLCASRPGLGGSYNEQFFGPGTRLTVL.